This T cell receptor beta chain was sequenced in a study of cytomegalovirus exposure and HLA in healthy donors. Looking at the study overall: Of the donors genotyped, about 390 in all, 75% to 90% fell in the Caucasian-associated ancestry cluster. Study-level points and caveats: In a later analysis, a genetic analysis reported fewer productive-TCR N-insertions in an Asian-associated ancestry cluster than the cohort average. Productive status was seen about 90% or about 30% of the time for most TCR beta V segments in an earlier analysis. Within a later analysis, the majority of CMV-associated TCR beta chains appeared HLA-restricted.

Note on this clone: Its antigen remains unknown.

With 60 Vbeta and 13 Jbeta primers, the PCR was carried out. Data came from immunoSEQ multiplex PCR; TCRdb stores just in-frame clones and leaves some out. The table has about 100,000 clones, over 80% seen once; the top ten hold 2.6%. V dropped 0 bases and J dropped 4; count of bases not matched to a gene: 4. Per the germline V gene, CDR1 is SGHNT and CDR2 is YYREEE (reference sequence). The CDR3 length is 15 residues. This chain joins TRBV5-4 and TRBJ1-1; 9 nucleotides line up with TRBD1. The receptor was isolated from a man aged 40-55 years in good health and CMV-seronegative. The sequencing input was PBMCs. The chain's CDR3 is CASSLAGTGLTEAFF. The CDR3 nucleotides are TGTGCCAGCAGCTTGGCCGGGACAGGGCTCACTGAAGCTTTCTTT.